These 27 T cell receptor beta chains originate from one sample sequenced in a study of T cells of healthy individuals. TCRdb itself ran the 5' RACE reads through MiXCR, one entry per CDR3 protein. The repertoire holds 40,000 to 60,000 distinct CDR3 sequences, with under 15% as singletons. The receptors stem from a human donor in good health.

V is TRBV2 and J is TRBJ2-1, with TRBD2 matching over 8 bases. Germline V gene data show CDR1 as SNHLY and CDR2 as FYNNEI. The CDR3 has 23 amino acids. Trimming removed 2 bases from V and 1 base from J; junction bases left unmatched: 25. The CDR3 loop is CASSEPIGGGAGARRLSYNEQFF. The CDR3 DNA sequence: TGTGCCAGCAGTGAACCCATTGGCGGGGGAGCGGGGGCCCGTAGGTTGTCCTACAATGAGCAGTTCTTC.

The CDR3 here is CASSHPPGSNYGYTF. In nucleotides, the CDR3 is TGCGCCAGCAGCCACCCCCCCGGATCGAACTATGGCTACACCTTC. The chain uses TRBV5-1 and TRBJ1-2; D unresolved. This CDR3 comprises 15 residues. V shed 4 bases and J shed 2 bases, with 15 bases lying between them. Germline assignment: CDR1 SGHRS and CDR2 YFSETQ.

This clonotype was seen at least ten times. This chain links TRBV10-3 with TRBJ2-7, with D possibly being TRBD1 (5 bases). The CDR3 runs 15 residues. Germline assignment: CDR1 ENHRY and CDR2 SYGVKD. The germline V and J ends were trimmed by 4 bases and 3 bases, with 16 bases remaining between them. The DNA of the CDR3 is TGTGCCATCAGTGGAGGCGACCGGCAGGGCTACGAGCAGTACTTC. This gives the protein CAISGGDRQGYEQYF.

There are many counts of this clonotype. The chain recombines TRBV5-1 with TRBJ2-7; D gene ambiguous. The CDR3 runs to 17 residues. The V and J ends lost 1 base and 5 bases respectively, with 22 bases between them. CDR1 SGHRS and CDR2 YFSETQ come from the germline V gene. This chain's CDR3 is CASSLLAEPLIFHEQYF. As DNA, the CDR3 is TGCGCCAGCAGCTTGTTAGCAGAGCCCTTGATTTTCCACGAGCAGTACTTC.

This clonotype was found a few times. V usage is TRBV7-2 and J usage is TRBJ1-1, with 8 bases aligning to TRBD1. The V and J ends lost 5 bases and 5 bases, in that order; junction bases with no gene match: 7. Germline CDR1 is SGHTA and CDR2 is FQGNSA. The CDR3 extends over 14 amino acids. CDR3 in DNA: TGTGCCAGCAGCCCCCGGGACAGGAGGACTGAAGCTTTCTTT. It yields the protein CASSPRDRRTEAFF.

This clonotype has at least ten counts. The CDR3: CASSDRGDRGYEQYF. CDR3 sequence (DNA): TGTGCCAGCAGCGATCGGGGGGACAGGGGATACGAGCAGTACTTC. This rearrangement joins TRBV27 to TRBJ2-7, with 10 bases aligning to TRBD1. Per germline, CDR1 MNHEY and CDR2 SMNVEV (reference sequence). V dropped 6 bases and J dropped 4; count of bases not matched to a gene: 9. The CDR3 spans 15 residues.

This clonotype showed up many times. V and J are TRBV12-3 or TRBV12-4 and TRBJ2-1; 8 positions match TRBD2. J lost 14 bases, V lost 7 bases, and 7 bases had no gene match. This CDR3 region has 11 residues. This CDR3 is CASTLRLAKFF. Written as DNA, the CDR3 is TGTGCCAGCACCCTAAGACTAGCGAAGTTCTTC.

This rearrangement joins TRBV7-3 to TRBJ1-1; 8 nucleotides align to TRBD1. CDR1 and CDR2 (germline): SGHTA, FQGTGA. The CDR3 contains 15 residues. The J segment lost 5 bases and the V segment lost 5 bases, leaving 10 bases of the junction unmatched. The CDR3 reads CASSPRAGGETEAFF. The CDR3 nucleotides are TGTGCCAGCAGCCCCCGGGCAGGGGGCGAGACTGAAGCTTTCTTT.

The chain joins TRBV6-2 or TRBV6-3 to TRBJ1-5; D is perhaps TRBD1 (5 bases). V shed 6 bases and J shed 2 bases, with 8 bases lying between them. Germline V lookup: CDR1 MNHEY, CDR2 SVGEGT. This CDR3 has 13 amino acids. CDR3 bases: TGTGCCAGCAGATTAGGGGGCAATCAGCCCCAGCATTTT. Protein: CASRLGGNQPQHF.

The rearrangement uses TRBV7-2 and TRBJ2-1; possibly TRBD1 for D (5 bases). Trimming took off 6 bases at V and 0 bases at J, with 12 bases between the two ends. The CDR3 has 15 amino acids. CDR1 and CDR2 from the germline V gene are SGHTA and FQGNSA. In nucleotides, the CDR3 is TGTGCCAGCAGTCTCAGGGCCAACTCCTACAATGAGCAGTTCTTC. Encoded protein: CASSLRANSYNEQFF.

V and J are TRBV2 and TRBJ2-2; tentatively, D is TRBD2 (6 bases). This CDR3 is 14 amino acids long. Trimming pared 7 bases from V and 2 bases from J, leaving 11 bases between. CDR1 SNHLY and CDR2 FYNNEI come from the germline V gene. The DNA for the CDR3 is TGTGCCAGCACGGCCGGGAGAAACACCGGGGAGCTGTTTTTT. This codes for CASTAGRNTGELFF.

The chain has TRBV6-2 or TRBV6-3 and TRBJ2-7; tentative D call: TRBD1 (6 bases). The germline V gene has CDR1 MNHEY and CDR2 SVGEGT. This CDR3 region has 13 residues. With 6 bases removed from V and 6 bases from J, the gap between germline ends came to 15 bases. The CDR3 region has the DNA TGTGCCAGCAGCACCGGGACAACCGGCGAGCAGTACTTC. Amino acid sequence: CASSTGTTGEQYF.

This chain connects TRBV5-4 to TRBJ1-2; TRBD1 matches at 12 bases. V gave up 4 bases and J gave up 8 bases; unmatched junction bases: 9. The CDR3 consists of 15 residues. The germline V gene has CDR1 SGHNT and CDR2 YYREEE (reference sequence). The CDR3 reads CASSRQGQGAGGYTF. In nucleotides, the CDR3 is TGTGCCAGCAGCCGACAGGGACAGGGGGCAGGGGGCTACACCTTC.

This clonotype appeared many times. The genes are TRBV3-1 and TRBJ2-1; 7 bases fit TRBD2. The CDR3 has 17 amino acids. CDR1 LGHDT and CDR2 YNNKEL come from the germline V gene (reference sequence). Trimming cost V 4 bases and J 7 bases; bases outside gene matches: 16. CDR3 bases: TGTGCCAGCAGCCCAGACCCCTTTGCGGGAGTATATAATGAGCAGTTCTTC. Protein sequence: CASSPDPFAGVYNEQFF.

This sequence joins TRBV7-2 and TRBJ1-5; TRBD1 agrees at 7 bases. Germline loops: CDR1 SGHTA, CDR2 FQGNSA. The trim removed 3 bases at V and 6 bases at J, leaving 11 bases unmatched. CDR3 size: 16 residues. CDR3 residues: CASSLELAGGTQPQHF. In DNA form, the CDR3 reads TGTGCCAGCAGCTTGGAGCTGGCAGGGGGGACTCAGCCCCAGCATTTT.

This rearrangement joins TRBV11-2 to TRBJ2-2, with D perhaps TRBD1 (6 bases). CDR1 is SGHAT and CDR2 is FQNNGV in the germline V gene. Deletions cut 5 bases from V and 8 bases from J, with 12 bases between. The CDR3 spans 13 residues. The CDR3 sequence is CASSLGGTGELFF. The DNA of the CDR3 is TGTGCCAGCAGCCTAGGTGGGACAGGGGAGCTGTTTTTT.

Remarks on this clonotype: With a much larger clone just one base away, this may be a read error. CDR3 sequence: CASTRTPQHQAFF. The CDR3 region has the DNA TGTGCCAGCACCCGAACCCCACAACACCAAGCTTTCTTT. The J gene is TRBJ1-1, the V gene TRBV2; D ambiguous. V was trimmed by 7 bases and J by 9 bases, leaving 18 bases between them. This CDR3 has 13 residues. Germline V gene sequence: CDR1 SNHLY, CDR2 FYNNEI.

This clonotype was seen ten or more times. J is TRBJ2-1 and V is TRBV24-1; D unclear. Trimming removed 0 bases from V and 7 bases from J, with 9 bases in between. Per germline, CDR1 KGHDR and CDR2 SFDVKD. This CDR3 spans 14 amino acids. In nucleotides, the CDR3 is TGTGCCACCAGTGATTTGTTATTTGGGAATGAGCAGTTCTTC. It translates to CATSDLLFGNEQFF.

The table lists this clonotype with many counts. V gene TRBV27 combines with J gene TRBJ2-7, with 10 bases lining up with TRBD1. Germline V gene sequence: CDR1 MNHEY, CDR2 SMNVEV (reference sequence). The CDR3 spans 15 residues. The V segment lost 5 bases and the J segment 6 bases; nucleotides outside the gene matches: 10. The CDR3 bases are TGTGCCAGCAGTCCCCGGGGGACAGGGGACAGCGAGCAGTACTTC. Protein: CASSPRGTGDSEQYF.

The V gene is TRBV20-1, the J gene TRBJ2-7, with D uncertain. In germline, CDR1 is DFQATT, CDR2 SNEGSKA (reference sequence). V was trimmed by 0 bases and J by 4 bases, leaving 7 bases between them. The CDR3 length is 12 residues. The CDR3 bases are TGCAGTGCTAGAGATAAGGCGTACGAGCAGTACTTC. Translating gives CSARDKAYEQYF.

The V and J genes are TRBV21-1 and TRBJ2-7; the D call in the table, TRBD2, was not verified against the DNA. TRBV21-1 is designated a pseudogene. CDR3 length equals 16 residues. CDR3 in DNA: TGTGCCAGCAGCAGGCCCACTAGCGGAGACATCTACGAGCAGTACTTC. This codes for CASSRPTSGDIYEQYF.

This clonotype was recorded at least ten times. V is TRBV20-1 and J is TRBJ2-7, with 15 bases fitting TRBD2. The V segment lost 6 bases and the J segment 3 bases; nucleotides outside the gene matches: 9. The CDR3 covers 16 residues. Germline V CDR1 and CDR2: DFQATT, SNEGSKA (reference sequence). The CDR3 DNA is TGCAGTGCGAGCGCCGGGACTAGCGGGAGGTTCTACGAGCAGTACTTC. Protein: CSASAGTSGRFYEQYF.

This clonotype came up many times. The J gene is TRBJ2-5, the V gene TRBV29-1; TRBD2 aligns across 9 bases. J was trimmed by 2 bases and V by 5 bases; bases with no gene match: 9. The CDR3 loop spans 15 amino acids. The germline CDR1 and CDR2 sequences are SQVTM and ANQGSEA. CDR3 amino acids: CSVRLLAGIQETQYF. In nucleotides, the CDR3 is TGCAGCGTTCGGTTGCTAGCGGGGATACAAGAGACCCAGTACTTC.

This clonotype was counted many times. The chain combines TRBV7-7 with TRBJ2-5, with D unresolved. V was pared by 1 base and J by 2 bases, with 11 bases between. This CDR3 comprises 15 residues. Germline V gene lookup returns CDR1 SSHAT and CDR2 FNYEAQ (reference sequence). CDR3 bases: TGTGCCAGCAGCTTAGGACACCCACCGCAAGAGACCCAGTACTTC. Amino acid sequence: CASSLGHPPQETQYF.

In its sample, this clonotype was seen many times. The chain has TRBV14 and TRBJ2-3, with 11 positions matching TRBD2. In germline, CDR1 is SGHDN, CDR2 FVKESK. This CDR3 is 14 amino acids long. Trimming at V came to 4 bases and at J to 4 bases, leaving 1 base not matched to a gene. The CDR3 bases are TGTGCCAGCAGCCTAGCGGGAGGGCCAGATACGCAGTATTTT. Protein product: CASSLAGGPDTQYF.

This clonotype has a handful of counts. This chain's CDR3 is CASSQVGVGLAEDTQYF. Here the CDR3 DNA reads TGTGCCAGCAGCCAAGTCGGGGTGGGACTAGCGGAAGATACGCAGTATTTT. This chain links TRBV3-1 with TRBJ2-3, with TRBD2 matching over 11 bases. The CDR3 runs to 17 residues. Looked up from germline, CDR1 is LGHDT and CDR2 is YNNKEL (reference sequence). V gave up 1 base and J gave up 5 bases; unmatched junction bases: 8.

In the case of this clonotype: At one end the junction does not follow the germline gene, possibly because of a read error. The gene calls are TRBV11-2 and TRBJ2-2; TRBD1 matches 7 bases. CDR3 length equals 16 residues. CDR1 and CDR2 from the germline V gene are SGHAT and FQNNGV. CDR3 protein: CVSSPRQDRHTGELFF. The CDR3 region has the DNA TGTGTCAGCAGCCCCCGTCAGGACAGGCACACCGGGGAGCTGTTTTTT.